This T cell receptor (beta chain) was captured by sequencing in a study of cytomegalovirus exposure and HLA in healthy donors. The CDR3 contains 16 residues. V dropped 0 bases and J dropped 0 bases, with 10 bases sitting between them. Germline loops: CDR1 SGDLS, CDR2 YYNGEE. Amplification used 60 Vbeta primers and 13 Jbeta primers. The table came from immunoSEQ multiplex PCR; TCRdb's copy has only in-frame clones and leaves some out. The sample contains 100,000 to 150,000 clones, approximately 80% of which appear only once. General study findings and limits: It was approximately 170 TCR beta chains that were listed as cytomegalovirus-associated. In vitro checks showed that a few CMV-associated chains really do target CMV antigens.

To note about this clone: Its target is not known.

The rearrangement links TRBV9 to TRBJ2-1; D uncertain. Sequencing was performed on PBMCs. This receptor was identified in a male donor in good health and CMV-seropositive. The CDR3 DNA reads TGTGCCAGCAGCGTAGTAACAGCTCACTCCTACAATGAGCAGTTCTTC. Its protein is CASSVVTAHSYNEQFF.